The 22 T cell receptor beta chains given below trace back to one sample, sequenced in a study of identical twins. TCRdb re-derived calls from the 5' RACE reads in MiXCR, one entry per CDR3 protein. The data hold roughly 350,000 distinct CDR3 sequences, with 9% to 15% observed a single time. This sample also belongs to another study, concerning yellow fever vaccine responses in identical twins.

Sequencing input: CD8+ T cells sorted from blood. These receptors were collected from a young woman in good health.

This clonotype came up many times. This chain connects TRBV4-1 to TRBJ1-2; D uncertain. V gave up 0 bases and J gave up 5 bases, with 7 bases separating them. The CDR3 has 13 residues. CDR1 is MGHRA and CDR2 is YSYEKL in the germline V gene. The CDR3 region is CASSQDGRYGYTF. DNA for the CDR3: TGCGCCAGCAGCCAAGACGGACGTTATGGCTACACCTTC.

The J gene is TRBJ2-5, the V gene TRBV20-1; D possibly matches TRBD1 or TRBD2 (5 bases each). Germline V lookup: CDR1 DFQATT, CDR2 SNEGSKA (reference sequence). CDR3 length: 17 residues. Trimming took 2 bases from V and 2 from J, leaving 21 bases between them. The CDR3 reads CSARLLGHSGRQETQYF. The CDR3 DNA reads as TGCAGTGCTAGACTACTAGGACACTCTGGGCGTCAAGAGACCCAGTACTTC.

This clonotype was counted at least ten times. The chain carries TRBV5-1 and TRBJ1-2; D ambiguous. V lost 0 bases, J lost 2 bases, and 14 bases lay in between. CDR3 length equals 16 residues. The germline V gene has CDR1 SGHRS and CDR2 YFSETQ. CDR3 DNA: TGCGCCAGCAGCTTGGTGAATTTTGGCCCGAACTATGGCTACACCTTC. Translating it yields CASSLVNFGPNYGYTF.

The chain carries TRBV5-1 and TRBJ2-1, with D hard to call. Between the trimmed V and J ends, which lost 5 bases and 8 bases, there was a span of 11 bases. The CDR3 sequence is 12 residues long. Germline CDR1 and CDR2: SGHRS and YFSETQ. CDR3 region: CASRLTEHEQFF. Written as DNA, the CDR3 is TGCGCCAGCAGGTTGACGGAACATGAGCAGTTCTTC.

The table lists this clonotype with a few counts. The J gene is TRBJ1-5, the V gene TRBV6-1, with a weak D call TRBD1 (5 bases). Trimming shortened V by 6 bases and J by 7 bases, and 16 bases separated the two germline ends. This CDR3 spans 14 amino acids. Germline-derived CDR1 and CDR2 are MNHNS and SASEGT. CDR3 loop: CASSNGQGIQPQHF. CDR3 in DNA: TGTGCCAGCAGCAACGGGCAGGGAATACAGCCCCAGCATTTT.

This chain links TRBV14 with TRBJ2-7; TRBD2 agrees at 9 bases. The CDR3 is 16 residues long. CDR1 is SGHDN, CDR2 FVKESK, per germline. V was clipped by 0 bases and J by 7 bases; unmatched bases: 10. CDR3 residues: CASSQDGGGGAWEQYV. In nucleotides, the CDR3 is TGTGCCAGCAGCCAAGATGGTGGCGGGGGGGCGTGGGAGCAGTACGTC.

This clonotype was counted between two and nine times. The chain is built from TRBV27 and TRBJ2-1; D not resolved. The germline V gene encodes CDR1 MNHEY and CDR2 SMNVEV (reference sequence). Between the trimmed V and J ends, which lost 1 base and 6 bases, there was a span of 13 bases. The length of the CDR3 is 15 residues. The CDR3 coding sequence is TGTGCCAGCAGTTTATATCCCCGAGACTTCAATGAGCAGTTCTTC. It is translated as CASSLYPRDFNEQFF.

This clonotype was seen repeatedly, ten times or more. The chain combines TRBV5-1 with TRBJ2-5; no definite D call. The length of the CDR3 is 13 residues. Per the germline V gene, CDR1 is SGHRS and CDR2 is YFSETQ. The V and J ends lost 6 bases and 5 bases respectively, with 14 bases between them. In DNA, the CDR3 is TGCGCCAGCAACAAAATACTTGGGGAGACCCAGTACTTC. This translates into CASNKILGETQYF. The complete variable domain, with remaining parts taken from reference TRBV5-1 and TRBJ2-5, reads KAGVTQTPRYLIKTRGQQVTLSCSPISGHRSVSWYQQTPGQGLQFLFEYFSETQRNKGNFPGRFSGRQFSNSRSEMNVSTLELGDSALYLCASNKILGETQYFGPGTRLLVL.

V gene TRBV4-2 combines with J gene TRBJ2-3; TRBD2 aligns across 10 bases. The ends lost 0 bases at V and 3 bases at J; junction bases unmatched: 3. CDR3 length: 16 residues. Germline CDR1 and CDR2: LGHNA and YNFKEQ. The CDR3 is CASSQEEAGGTDTQYF. The CDR3 bases are TGTGCCAGCAGCCAAGAAGAAGCGGGAGGGACAGATACGCAGTATTTT.

The DNA of the CDR3 is TGCAGTGCTGAGGGACTAGCGGACTACACAGATACGCAGTATTTT. Amino acid sequence: CSAEGLADYTDTQYF. The chain is built from TRBV20-1 and TRBJ2-3, with TRBD2 matching 11 bases. The V and J ends lost 5 bases and 2 bases, in that order; junction bases with no gene match: 6. Germline assignment: CDR1 DFQATT and CDR2 SNEGSKA (reference sequence). This CDR3 has 15 amino acids.

This clonotype occurred a few times. The genes are TRBV28 and TRBJ2-7; D is unclear. Trimming removed 10 bases at V and 2 bases at J, with 18 bases between. The CDR3 is made up of 14 amino acids. The germline gives CDR1 MDHEN, CDR2 SYDVKM. The CDR3 loop is CAISSLTGTYEQYF. The CDR3 DNA sequence: TGTGCCATCTCCTCTTTGACCGGAACCTACGAGCAGTACTTC.

This clonotype was detected a few times. This chain's CDR3 is CASSRRDFQETQYF. The CDR3 nucleotides are TGTGCCAGCAGCCGGCGGGATTTTCAAGAGACCCAGTACTTC. The chain uses TRBV28 and TRBJ2-5; weak D call: TRBD2 (6 bases). Germline CDR1 and CDR2: MDHEN and SYDVKM. Trimming stripped 6 bases from V and 2 bases from J, with 13 bases between. This CDR3 has 14 residues.

This clonotype has at least ten counts. The V gene is TRBV7-9, the J gene TRBJ1-1; D gene ambiguous. V lost 3 bases and J 4 bases, leaving 6 bases between the germline ends. Germline V gene lookup returns CDR1 SEHNR and CDR2 FQNEAQ (reference sequence). The CDR3 length is 12 residues. The CDR3: CASSFLGTEAFF. The CDR3 region has the DNA TGTGCCAGCAGCTTCCTCGGCACTGAAGCTTTCTTT.

Remarks on this clonotype: At one of its ends the junction is not consistent with the germline gene, which may arise from a read error. The V gene is TRBV7-9, the J gene TRBJ2-3; a weak D match, TRBD2 (5 bases). The CDR3 extends over 15 amino acids. Per the germline V gene, CDR1 is SEHNR and CDR2 is FQNEAQ (reference sequence). CDR3 in DNA: TGTGCCAGCACCTTAACGGGAACGTCCACAGATACGCAGTATTTT. Protein: CASTLTGTSTDTQYF. Variable domain in full (rest from reference TRBV7-9 and TRBJ2-3): DTGVSQNPRHKITKRGQNVTFRCDPISEHNRLYWYRQTLGQGPEFLTYFQNEAQLEKSRLLSDRFSAERPKGSFSTLEIQRTEQGDSAMYLCASTLTGTSTDTQYFGPGTRLTVL.

This clonotype was counted many times. The rearrangement uses TRBV12-3 or TRBV12-4 and TRBJ2-1, with 7 bases that match TRBD1. V gave up 7 bases and J gave up 6 bases; unmatched junction bases: 6. The CDR3 runs 13 residues. Here the CDR3 reads CASTSRTGNEQFF. CDR3 nucleotide sequence: TGTGCCAGCACTTCCCGGACAGGCAATGAGCAGTTCTTC.

The genes are TRBV7-9 and TRBJ2-2; the D gene is possibly TRBD2 (5 bases). V was trimmed by 1 base and J by 4 bases, leaving 10 bases between them. CDR1 and CDR2 from the germline V gene are SEHNR and FQNEAQ (reference sequence). The CDR3 runs to 15 residues. CDR3 bases: TGTGCCAGCAGCTTAGGAACCGGGGTCACCGGGGAGCTGTTTTTT. Translating gives CASSLGTGVTGELFF.

The V and J genes are TRBV9 and TRBJ2-7; D might be TRBD2 (6 bases). Germline values: CDR1 SGDLS, CDR2 YYNGEE. The CDR3 is 15 amino acids. Trimming took 3 bases from V and 0 from J, leaving 13 bases between them. This CDR3 is CASSDRAGPSYEQYF. CDR3 bases: TGTGCCAGCAGCGACCGAGCGGGCCCCTCCTACGAGCAGTACTTC.

This clonotype turned up a few times. The V call is TRBV4-1, the J call TRBJ1-2; D is perhaps TRBD1 (6 bases). CDR1 and CDR2 from the germline V gene are MGHRA and YSYEKL. Deletions cut 3 bases from V and 4 bases from J, with 9 bases between. This CDR3 comprises 13 residues. The CDR3: CASSHPGVYGYTF. In nucleotides, the CDR3 is TGCGCCAGCAGCCACCCAGGGGTCTATGGCTACACCTTC.

The chain links TRBV27 to TRBJ2-7, with D hard to call. CDR1 is MNHEY and CDR2 is SMNVEV in the germline V gene (reference sequence). The CDR3 runs to 13 residues. The CDR3 sequence: CASSLSPSYEQYV. CDR3 coding DNA: TGTGCCAGCAGCTTATCCCCCTCCTACGAGCAGTACGTC.

The CDR3 loop reads CASLLSAEGPPETQYF. For the CDR3, the DNA is TGTGCCAGCCTTCTTTCGGCGGAGGGTCCTCCCGAGACCCAGTACTTC. The rearrangement joins TRBV2 to TRBJ2-5; D might be TRBD2 (6 bases). CDR1 SNHLY and CDR2 FYNNEI come from the germline V gene. V was shortened by 8 bases and J by 5 bases, with 24 bases between the two germline ends. The CDR3 is made up of 16 amino acids.

This clonotype was recorded many times. The gene calls are TRBV5-1 and TRBJ2-5, with 7 bases identical to TRBD1. The germline V gene encodes CDR1 SGHRS and CDR2 YFSETQ. Trimming cost V 0 bases and J 5 bases; bases outside gene matches: 4. This CDR3 spans 14 amino acids. This CDR3 reads CASSLEGAHETQYF. CDR3 nucleotides: TGCGCCAGCAGCTTGGAGGGGGCCCATGAGACCCAGTACTTC.

As for this clonotype: A much more abundant neighbour one base away suggests this may be a read error. CDR3 sequence: CASSYQGSGSYGQYF. The CDR3 bases are TGTGCCAGCAGCTACCAGGGGAGCGGGAGCTACGGGCAGTACTTC. The rearrangement uses TRBV5-5 and TRBJ2-7; the match to TRBD2 covers 8 bases. The germline V gene encodes CDR1 SGHKS and CDR2 YYEKEE (reference sequence). CDR3 length equals 15 residues.